The T cell receptor (beta chain) under discussion was sequenced for a study of cytotoxic CD8 clonotypes in ibrutinib-treated CLL. This CDR3 region has 16 residues. Losses at the gene ends were 5 bases for V and 0 bases for J; bases not matched to a gene: 10. CDR1 and CDR2 from the germline V gene are SNHLY and FYNNEI. Sequencing was performed with immunoSEQ multiplex PCR; in TCRdb, only in-frame clones are kept and a portion is missing. The sample has some 350,000 clones, under 70% seen once. The sample in question was PBMCs, obtained after 36 months of ibrutinib treatment. The rearrangement uses TRBV2 and TRBJ2-7; TRBD2 agrees at 7 bases. The clonotype was recovered from a human donor with chronic lymphocytic leukemia. DNA of the CDR3: TGTGCCAGCAGTCATACAAGCGGGGTAAACTCCTACGAGCAGTACTTC. Its protein is CASSHTSGVNSYEQYF.